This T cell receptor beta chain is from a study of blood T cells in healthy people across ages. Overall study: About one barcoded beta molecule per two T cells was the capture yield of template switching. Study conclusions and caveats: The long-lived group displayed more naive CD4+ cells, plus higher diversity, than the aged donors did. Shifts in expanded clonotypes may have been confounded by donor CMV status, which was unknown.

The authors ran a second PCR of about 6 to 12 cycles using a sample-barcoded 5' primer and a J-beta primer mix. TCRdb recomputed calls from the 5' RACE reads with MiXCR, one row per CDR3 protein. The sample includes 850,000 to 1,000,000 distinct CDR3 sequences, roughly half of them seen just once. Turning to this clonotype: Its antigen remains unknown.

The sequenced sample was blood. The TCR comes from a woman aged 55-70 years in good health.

CDR3 sequence: CASSLVGGASTDTQYF. The CDR3 nucleotides are TGTGCCAGCAGCTTAGTTGGCGGGGCTAGCACAGATACGCAGTATTTT. The V gene is TRBV11-2, the J gene TRBJ2-3, with a weak D call TRBD2 (6 bases). Trimming took 1 base from V and 0 from J, leaving 11 bases between them. This CDR3 has 16 amino acids. Germline CDR1 is SGHAT and CDR2 is FQNNGV. Full variable domain (outside the CDR3, taken from reference TRBV11-2 and TRBJ2-3): EAGVAQSPRYKIIEKRQSVAFWCNPISGHATLYWYQQILGQGPKLLIQFQNNGVVDDSQLPKDRFSAERLKGVDSTLKIQPAKLEDSAVYLCASSLVGGASTDTQYFGPGTRLTVL.